This T cell receptor beta chain was recorded in a study of cytomegalovirus exposure and HLA in healthy donors (dated by TCRdb to 2016 to 2017). At the level of the whole study: In an earlier analysis of several hundred of the donors, 250 to 350 Gb of sequence data and 120 million or so unique TCR beta sequences from about 180 million T cells were reported. Around 300 gigabases of sequencing data and tens of millions of unique TCR sequences were included in an early release covering under 650 HLA-typed donors. Of the roughly 400 genotyped donors, around 81% fell in the genetic ancestry cluster associated with self-reported Caucasian donors. The study aimed to test whether signatures of past pathogen exposure could be identified by cataloging public T cell receptors. The study used immunosequencing to profile the T cell repertoires of several hundred subjects and linked those repertoires to cytomegalovirus serostatus. In addition to the first cohort of 666 subjects, a separate validation cohort of 100 to 150 different subjects was used. To predict cytomegalovirus infection status, the study combined high-throughput TCR immunosequencing, statistical association of individual TCRs with disease status, and machine learning. A later analysis re-examined previously published TCR beta repertoires from just over 650 donors and added high-resolution HLA genotyping to investigate patterns of TCR occurrence. Rather than using new phenotypic data, the later analysis identified candidate immune exposures from TCR beta sequences and from how often those sequences occurred across donors. In an earlier analysis of 550 to 700 of the donors, high-throughput TCR beta sequencing was used to judge whether each TCR beta V gene segment behaved as functional or pseudogenic. Donor age, sex, ethnicity and CMV serostatus were compiled alongside the repertoire data. Genome-wide SNP genotypes for about 65% of the 666 donors were used in a later genetic analysis, which treated that subset as a discovery cohort. Every discovery cohort repertoire had been produced on one sequencing platform. HLA typing covered class I and class II loci at four-digit resolution. Typing coverage varied by locus: roughly 620-640 donors for A, B, C, DRB1 and DQB1; about 520 for DQA1; more than 600 for DPA1; approximately 450 for DPB1. Because of strong linkage in the cohort, a handful of DR-DQ haplotypes were treated as single units for association and clustering. On average, roughly 240,000 unique TCR beta nucleotide sequences were sequenced per donor among more than 350 genotyped donors of the cohort, with roughly 19% of those sequences being non-productive.

Comment on this clone: Its binding antigen is unknown. Nothing much larger sits one base from this clone, and base qualities are not available.

The germline V gene sets CDR1 to SGHTA and CDR2 to FQGNSA. The CDR3 sequence holds 18 residues, the cysteine and phenylalanine included. CDR3 DNA is the only sequence kept; it has 54 bases, read in frame from the first base. V lost 5 bases and J lost 0 bases, and the count of bases not matched to a germline gene is 11. The cohort was made up of under 800 healthy bone marrow donors. At the time of sampling, every cohort member was nominally healthy, though immune exposures that went unrecorded were likely present. The donor was CMV seronegative and belonged to the group of several hundred seronegative cohort members. A peripheral blood sample was provided by each donor, and peripheral blood mononuclear cells were used for TCR beta sequencing. Genomic DNA extraction from the blood cell samples was performed with the Qiagen DNeasy Blood Extraction Kit. Library preparation was by the immunoSEQ multiplex PCR assay. A mixture of 60 forward primers for TCR Vbeta segments and 13 reverse primers for TCR Jbeta segments was used in the multiplex PCR. The CDR3 region of rearranged TCR beta genes was amplified from genomic DNA by a multiplex PCR assay. The amplified TCR beta libraries were sequenced on the Illumina HiSeq System as 87-base-pair reads. The authors' analysis ran thus. Across the roughly 640 repertoires, a later analysis counted some 81 million unique TCR beta chains, around 11 million of which were shared by at least two donors. Raw reads were error-corrected and collapsed into unique sequences by a nearest-neighbor algorithm in which closely related sequences were merged to remove PCR and sequencing errors. To assign V, D and J gene segments, CDR3 sequences were aligned to IMGT reference sequences. For a sequence to be retained, a match of at least six nucleotides to both a V gene segment and a J gene segment was required. A rearrangement was called productive if the CDR3 had no stop codons and remained in frame with V and J, and every other rearrangement was called non-productive. CDR3 was defined by IMGT convention, running from the second conserved V-encoded cysteine to the conserved J-encoded phenylalanine. The earlier analysis of 550 to 650 of the donors excluded any sequence lacking an unambiguous match to a single V gene segment. An earlier analysis of around 600 of the donors classified V segments as functional when productive rearrangements were above 56.7% and as segregating when the standard deviation between donors was above 5%. To diagnose cytomegalovirus status from the catalog of TCR beta chain sequences, a statistical classification framework was built. In a later analysis, V and J genes were assigned by comparing TCR nucleotide sequences against IMGT/GENE-DB human TR gene sequences. The TCRdist pipeline was used in a later analysis to assign CDR3 sequences and most-parsimonious VDJ recombination scenarios. A later analysis defined each TCR beta chain by its CDR3 amino acid sequence plus V-gene family, and excluded reads lacking a unique V-gene family. In a later analysis, nearly 600 highly shared, low-generation-probability nucleotide sequences were removed to address suspected cross-contamination and a sequencing artifact. A later analysis calculated a clonal expansion index for each public chain from normalized within-repertoire ranks of inferred template counts. A later analysis computed generation probabilities with a VDJ recombination model fitted to out-of-frame rearrangements, and checked the results against IGoR. A later analysis scored TCR-TCR, TCR-HLA and TCR-CMV co-occurrence with hypergeometric tests, applying a repertoire-size bias correction to TCR pairs. To estimate false discovery rates, a later analysis permuted the HLA or CMV assignments 20 times. In a later analysis, co-occurring TCRs were grouped using DBSCAN, with TCRdist sequence similarity added in when clustering inside HLA-allele-positive subsets. For co-occurrence clustering, repertoires with fewer than 30,000 or more than 120,000 public chains were excluded, along with about five repertoires with anomalous nucleotide sharing. The table was pulled from immuneACCESS by TCRdb, which kept in-frame rearrangements only. Such tables lose some clones; where checked, under half of the loss comes from unresolved V genes, and the rest has no known cause. The V and J calls and clone size are taken from that table; D and trimming were inferred from the DNA. This sample is represented by fewer than 140,000 clones; under 80% of them were singletons. Roughly 3.6% of the sample lies in the top ten.

Broad study findings and their caveats: This cohort had only TCR beta chains sequenced, and the lack of alpha or paired-chain data limited which features could be detected. Because HLA typing was missing for some donors at each locus, association tests included only the typed subset. An earlier analysis of 450 to 750 of the donors showed that most TCR beta V segments appeared in productive rearrangements either about 87% or about 30% of the time, which broadly matched IMGT annotations. The 87-base-pair reads could not distinguish some IMGT-functional V segments, including TRBV6-2 and TRBV6-3, so those segments were excluded. In a later analysis, HLA-associated TCR beta chains showed more clonal expansion and lower generation probabilities than non-associated chains that were equally common. When HLA alleles, especially DR and DQ, strongly co-occurred, attributing TCR associations to individual alleles was difficult. The study listed 150 to 200 TCR beta chains as associated with cytomegalovirus. According to the authors, the approach could potentially be generalized to other disease states and immunological phenotypes. In a later analysis, over 15,000 TCR beta sequences were associated with specific HLA alleles at a false discovery rate of 0.05. In vitro tests confirmed that three of the cytomegalovirus-associated TCR beta chains recognize cytomegalovirus antigens. Because counts were too low, seventeen rarely observed V segments, including chromosome 9 orphons, were left out of the earlier analysis of 500 to 750 of the donors. Immune exposure information for the cohort was limited to CMV serostatus. In a later analysis, most CMV-associated TCR beta chains were found to appear HLA-restricted, with HLA associations seemingly driven largely by CMV exposure. A later analysis reported that several top co-occurrence clusters appeared linked to parvovirus B19, influenza, CMV and Epstein-Barr virus. The sequencing pipeline was judged likely to have produced a cluster of highly shared sequence variants as a technical artifact. The presence/absence analyses assumed that sequencing depth was roughly uniform across donors, and that assumption may not be true. In a later genetic analysis, a missense DCLRE1C variant was associated with V-gene and J-gene trimming of TCR beta chains, and the association was replicated in an independent cohort. A later analysis found that TCR association rates varied across HLA loci, with DRB1 alleles showing the most associated TCRs and HLA-C alleles the fewest. The classifier was reported to diagnose cytomegalovirus status with high specificity and sensitivity in both the original cohort and the validation cohort. A later genetic analysis reported fewer N-insertions in productive TCRs among donors in an Asian-associated ancestry cluster than the roughly 640-donor mean. Linkage disequilibrium might explain the correlated functional status among segregating V segments, but an unknown experimental factor could not be excluded. A further reported finding was that TCR beta sequences accurately predicted the HLA-A and HLA-B alleles for most subjects in the first cohort. Most TCR sequences were seen in very few donors, while some public TCRs were found in many individuals.

The V gene is TRBV7-2 and the J gene is TRBJ1-5, with 9 bases aligning to TRBD1. The clonotype was recovered from a man between 60 and 70 years old in good health and CMV-seronegative. Specimen: PBMCs. The CDR3 loop reads CASSPRTGDTYSNQPQHF. In nucleotides, the sequence is TGTGCCAGCAGCCCCCGGACAGGGGATACATATAGCAATCAGCCCCAGCATTTT.